This T cell receptor beta chain was documented in a study of OX40 agonist ivuxolimab in advanced cancers. Turning to the study itself: Ivuxolimab, an agonist antibody against OX40 (CD134), was given to patients. One hepatocellular carcinoma and two cutaneous melanoma patients partially responded. Study-level findings and limits: Normalized T-cell clonal expansion was also low in a subset of nonresponders.

Notes on this clone: Antigen unknown.

This CDR3 comprises 15 residues. V was shortened by 3 bases and J by 5 bases, with 17 bases between the two germline ends. Germline CDR1 reads SGHNT; CDR2 reads YENEEA. Sequencing was performed with immunoSEQ multiplex PCR; in TCRdb, only in-frame clones are kept and a portion is missing. The sample has roughly 30,000 clones, almost 85% seen once. This sequence originates from an adult with an advanced solid tumor such as melanoma, head and neck, liver or kidney cancer. Here the sequenced sample was CD4+ or CD8+ T cells sorted from blood, taken in a trial of the OX40 agonist ivuxolimab. V usage is TRBV11-3 and J usage is TRBJ2-7, with D possibly being TRBD2 (5 bases). The CDR3 sequence: CASSLAPGIMNEQYF. CDR3 coding DNA: TGTGCCAGCAGCTTGGCGCCGGGAATAATGAACGAGCAGTACTTC.